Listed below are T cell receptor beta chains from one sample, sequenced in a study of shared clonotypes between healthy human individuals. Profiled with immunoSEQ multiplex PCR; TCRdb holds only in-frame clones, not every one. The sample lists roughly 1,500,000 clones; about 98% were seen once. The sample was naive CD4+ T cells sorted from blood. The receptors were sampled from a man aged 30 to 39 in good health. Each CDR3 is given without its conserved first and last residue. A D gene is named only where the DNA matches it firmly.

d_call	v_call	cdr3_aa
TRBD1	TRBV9	ASTSGQGLYGYT
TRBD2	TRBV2	ASSEGLAGTDTQY
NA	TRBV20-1	RAGEQY
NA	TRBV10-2	ASSEYRADGYT
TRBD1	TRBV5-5	ASSLERPGQAYYEQY
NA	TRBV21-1	ASGVGQGGTFQETQY
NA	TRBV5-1	ASSFLGVRETQY
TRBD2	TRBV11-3	ASSGGSFNEQF
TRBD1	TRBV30	AWQYGTGTGGNQPQH
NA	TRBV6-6	ASVAGVGTYEQY
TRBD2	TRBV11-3	ASSRGLAVYNEQF
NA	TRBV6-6	ASQRGGDTEAF
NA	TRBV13	ASSSQLVSTDTQY
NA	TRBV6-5	ASRTGANVLT
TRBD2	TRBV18	ASSLTSVQETQY
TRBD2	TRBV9	ASSSGTSGSWAYNEQF
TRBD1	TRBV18	ATSEWTGGYNEQF
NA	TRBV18	ASSPVGYEQY
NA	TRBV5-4	ASSFAGSRDTDTQY